A single sample is the source of the 20 T cell receptor beta chains below, sequenced in a study of post-analysis software for immune sequencing data. General study results and limits: Patients had higher frequencies than controls of roughly 5 TRBV segments, including TRBV5-6, TRBV5-1 and TRBV20-1.

Unique molecular identifiers had been added to the TCR beta cDNA libraries. TCRdb re-called the PCR reads with MiXCR, one entry per CDR3 protein. In the table there are 250,000 to 300,000 distinct CDR3 sequences, 35% to 40% of which are singletons. No antigen has been assigned to these receptors. The sequenced material came from blood. The receptor set was obtained from a girl aged 5 to 17 with multiple sclerosis.

This clonotype was detected only a few times. The gene calls are TRBV5-1 and TRBJ2-6; 8 bases agree with TRBD1. The V gene end was trimmed by 9 bases and the J gene end by 3 bases; junction bases not matched to a gene: 5. Germline CDR1 and CDR2: SGHRS and YFSETQ. This CDR3 spans 14 amino acids. The CDR3 region is CATWTGSGANVLTF. The CDR3, as DNA: TGCGCCACGTGGACAGGGAGTGGGGCCAACGTCCTGACTTTC. The whole variable domain, filled in from reference TRBV5-1 and TRBJ2-6, reads KAGVTQTPRYLIKTRGQQVTLSCSPISGHRSVSWYQQTPGQGLQFLFEYFSETQRNKGNFPGRFSGRQFSNSRSEMNVSTLELGDSALYLCATWTGSGANVLTFGAGSRLTVL.

This sequence joins TRBV9 and TRBJ2-7; TRBD2 agrees at 8 bases. CDR1 and CDR2 (germline): SGDLS, YYNGEE. The CDR3 sequence is 14 residues long. Unmatched junction bases numbered 5, after V lost 0 bases and J lost 6 bases. CDR3 sequence (DNA): TGTGCCAGCAGCGTAGACGGGAGGGCAGGCGAGCAGTACTTC. It specifies CASSVDGRAGEQYF. Looking up the rest from reference TRBV9 and TRBJ2-7 gives the full variable domain: DSGVTQTPKHLITATGQRVTLRCSPRSGDLSVYWYQQSLDQGLQFLIQYYNGEERAKGNILERFSAQQFPDLHSELNLSSLELGDSALYFCASSVDGRAGEQYFGPGTRLTVT.

The chain has TRBV7-9 and TRBJ1-2; 9 bases map to TRBD1. This CDR3 spans 13 amino acids. CDR1 and CDR2 (germline): SEHNR, FQNEAQ (reference sequence). The J segment lost 8 bases and the V segment lost 2 bases, leaving 3 bases of the junction unmatched. CDR3 amino acids: CASSLTGGGGYTF. Here the CDR3 DNA reads TGTGCCAGCAGCTTAACAGGGGGCGGAGGCTACACCTTC.

This clonotype was counted a single time. V gene TRBV12-3 or TRBV12-4 combines with J gene TRBJ2-5, with 8 nucleotides matching TRBD1. J was trimmed by 4 bases and V by 5 bases; bases with no gene match: 3. The CDR3 runs to 13 residues. The DNA of the CDR3 is TGTGCCAGCAGTCGGGACAGGAGAGAGACCCAGTACTTC. This sequence encodes CASSRDRRETQYF.

The chain joins TRBV20-1 to TRBJ2-1; TRBD1 aligns across 12 bases. In germline, CDR1 is DFQATT, CDR2 SNEGSKA (reference sequence). CDR3 length: 18 amino acids. J gave up 4 bases and V 0 bases, and 10 bases lay outside the gene matches. CDR3 DNA: TGCAGTGCTAGAGATCTCAGGGGACAGGGGGCAAATTACAATGAGCAGTTCTTC. Translated: CSARDLRGQGANYNEQFF.

This clonotype showed up just a few times. This may stem from a read error, because a much larger clone lies one nucleotide away. The chain is built from TRBV5-6 and TRBJ2-5; D possibly corresponds to TRBD2 (5 bases). The CDR3 sequence is 15 residues long. CDR1 is SGHDT and CDR2 is YYEEEE in the germline V gene. The CDR3, as DNA: TGTGCCGGCAGCCGACCTCTAGCAAACCAAGAGACCCAGTACTTC. It is translated as CAGSRPLANQETQYF.

This chain joins TRBV4-2 and TRBJ2-3; maybe TRBD2 (7 bases). Germline assignment: CDR1 LGHNA and CDR2 YNFKEQ. Trimming cost V 6 bases and J 10 bases, with 14 bases left between them. The CDR3 contains 12 residues. The chain's CDR3 is CASRRERGAQYF. CDR3 DNA sequence: TGTGCCAGCAGGCGGGAGAGGGGGGCGCAGTATTTT.

This clonotype has a handful of counts. The rearrangement joins TRBV7-9 to TRBJ1-5, with D perhaps matching TRBD1 (5 bases). Germline CDR1 is SEHNR and CDR2 is FQNEAQ (reference sequence). The V end lost 4 bases, the J end lost 7 bases, and 17 bases lay between the germline ends. The CDR3 loop spans 15 amino acids. The CDR3 bases are TGTGCCAGCAGCTCCCCCGGGGCAGGGTACCAGCCCCAGCATTTT. This codes for CASSSPGAGYQPQHF.

This clonotype was counted only a few times. The chain joins TRBV6-6 to TRBJ1-1, with TRBD1 as a possible D gene (6 bases). Germline V gene sequence: CDR1 MNHNY, CDR2 SVGAGI (reference sequence). CDR3 length: 14 residues. The V and J ends lost 2 bases and 2 bases respectively, with 9 bases between them. The CDR3 spells CASSYAGTNTEAFF. Here the CDR3 DNA reads TGTGCCAGCAGTTACGCGGGGACAAACACTGAAGCTTTCTTT.

Regarding this clonotype: It may be a read error: a sequence one base away is much more abundant. The chain links TRBV3-1 to TRBJ2-1, with D unclear. Trimming removed 1 base at V and 13 bases at J, with 17 bases between. Germline V gene lookup returns CDR1 LGHDT and CDR2 YNNKEL (reference sequence). The CDR3 spans 14 residues. The CDR3 loop is CASSQGLRQETQFF. CDR3 DNA sequence: TGTGCCAGCAGCCAAGGCCTGCGTCAAGAGACCCAGTTCTTC.

The V gene is TRBV12-3 or TRBV12-4, the J gene TRBJ2-4; possible D gene TRBD1, 6 bases. The J call could be wrong; TRBJ2-7 is a better fit for the DNA end. CDR3 length: 12 residues. The CDR3 sequence: CASSLHRDEQYF. CDR3 nucleotides: TGTGCCAGCAGTTTACACAGGGACGAGCAGTACTTC.

Concerning this clonotype itself: A read error may account for a junction end that differs from germline. CDR3 residues: CASSQGTSGSTGERFF. The CDR3, as DNA: TGTGCCAGCAGCCAAGGGACTAGCGGGAGTACCGGGGAGCGGTTTTTT. J is TRBJ2-2 and V is TRBV3-1; TRBD2 matches 13 bases. This CDR3 has 16 amino acids. Germline-derived CDR1 and CDR2 are LGHDT and YNNKEL (reference sequence).

The chain couples TRBV4-2 to TRBJ2-1, with 10 bases fitting TRBD2. The V segment lost 4 bases and the J segment 0 bases; nucleotides outside the gene matches: 15. This CDR3 has 20 residues. CDR1 is LGHNA, CDR2 YNFKEQ, per germline. The CDR3 spells CASSPWGSGGSRSSYNEQFF. The CDR3 coding sequence is TGTGCCAGCAGCCCTTGGGGTAGCGGGGGGTCCCGGAGCTCCTACAATGAGCAGTTCTTC.

This clonotype was counted between two and nine times. This may come from a read error, since a much larger clone is one base off. V gene TRBV5-1 combines with J gene TRBJ2-1; 10 nucleotides align to TRBD2. The V segment lost 3 bases and the J segment 5 bases; nucleotides outside the gene matches: 8. Germline CDR1 and CDR2: SGHRS and YFSETQ. The CDR3 loop spans 16 amino acids. Here the CDR3 DNA reads TGCGCCAGCAGCTACGGGGCTAGCGGGGGAAACAATGAGCAGTTCTTC. Translating it yields CASSYGASGGNNEQFF.

The CDR3 DNA reads TGTGCCAGCAGAACCGACAGCTCTTTAGTAATGGCTTTCTTT. Translation gives CASRTDSSLVMAFF. The rearrangement joins TRBV7-9 to TRBJ1-1; possibly TRBD1 for D (5 bases). The V end lost 6 bases, the J end lost 11 bases, and 22 bases lay between the germline ends. Germline values: CDR1 SEHNR, CDR2 FQNEAQ (reference sequence). The CDR3 totals 14 residues. The full variable domain, rest sourced from reference TRBV7-9 and TRBJ1-1, is DTGVSQNPRHKITKRGQNVTFRCDPISEHNRLYWYRQTLGQGPEFLTYFQNEAQLEKSRLLSDRFSAERPKGSFSTLEIQRTEQGDSAMYLCASRTDSSLVMAFFGQGTRLTVV.

Only a few counts were recorded for this clonotype. The chain joins TRBV20-1 to TRBJ1-4; D is perhaps TRBD1 (6 bases). This CDR3 is 13 amino acids long. The V end lost 6 bases, the J end lost 8 bases, and 16 bases lay between the germline ends. Germline loops: CDR1 DFQATT, CDR2 SNEGSKA (reference sequence). The CDR3 loop is CSAQDREWEKLFF. The CDR3 DNA reads TGCAGTGCCCAGGACAGAGAATGGGAAAAACTGTTTTTT.

This chain links TRBV5-1 with TRBJ2-7; 8 nucleotides line up with TRBD2. J lost 7 bases, V lost 10 bases, and 13 bases had no gene match. CDR1 is SGHRS, CDR2 YFSETQ, per germline. The CDR3 spans 13 residues. In DNA, the CDR3 is TGCGCCGGCCGAGCGGGAGCCGGGAATGAGCAGTACTTC. Translation gives CAGRAGAGNEQYF. Drawing the rest from reference TRBV5-1 and TRBJ2-7, the complete variable domain is KAGVTQTPRYLIKTRGQQVTLSCSPISGHRSVSWYQQTPGQGLQFLFEYFSETQRNKGNFPGRFSGRQFSNSRSEMNVSTLELGDSALYLCAGRAGAGNEQYFGPGTRLTVT.

As regards this clonotype: This may stem from a read error, because a much larger clone lies one nucleotide away. The chain combines TRBV7-2 with TRBJ2-1, with 12 bases fitting TRBD2. With V trimmed by 3 bases and J by 7 bases, 13 bases remained unmatched. This CDR3 spans 18 amino acids. Germline CDR1 SGHTA, CDR2 FQGNSA. CDR3 amino acids: CASSFMTSGRTLKNEQFF. DNA for the CDR3: TGTGCCAGCAGCTTTATGACTAGCGGGAGAACCTTGAAAAATGAGCAGTTCTTC.

The J gene is TRBJ2-3, the V gene TRBV12-3 or TRBV12-4; 10 bases align to TRBD1. Losses at the gene ends were 5 bases for V and 6 bases for J; bases not matched to a gene: 8. CDR3 length: 15 residues. The CDR3 coding sequence is TGTGCCAGCAGTCCGCGGACAGGGGGTGCGGATACGCAGTATTTT. Amino acids: CASSPRTGGADTQYF.

The V call is TRBV20-1, the J call TRBJ1-2; possibly TRBD1 for D (5 bases). Germline CDR1 is DFQATT and CDR2 is SNEGSKA (reference sequence). V was trimmed by 0 bases and J by 6 bases, leaving 17 bases between them. The CDR3 loop spans 15 amino acids. CDR3 residues: CSARDLKGPGDGYTF. In DNA, the CDR3 is TGCAGTGCTAGAGATTTGAAGGGGCCAGGAGATGGCTACACCTTC.